This T cell receptor beta chain was retrieved from a study of blood T cell repertoires in COVID-19. On the study more broadly: The United States, Italy and Spain supplied acute and convalescent COVID-19 samples. PBMCs, B-cell-depleted T cells, or T cells were the source of the cDNA or gDNA that made up the material.

CDR3 length: 14 residues. In germline, CDR1 is LNHDA, CDR2 SQIVND (reference sequence). The V gene end was trimmed by 5 bases and the J gene end by 5 bases; junction bases not matched to a gene: 6. In the study's own analysis: Quantification of nucleated cells was approximated via reference gene primer amplification. Data came from immunoSEQ multiplex PCR; TCRdb stores just in-frame clones and leaves some out. D and trimming come from the DNA, and the V and J calls and clone size come from that table. The sample records approximately 230,000 clones, around 84% being singletons. J is TRBJ1-5 and V is TRBV19, with TRBD1 matching over 7 bases. Material for sequencing was peripheral blood. The receptor was derived from a man aged 30 to 45 with active or convalescent COVID-19. CDR3 coding DNA: TGTGCCAGTAGTGCGCGGACAGGTGATCAGCCCCAGCATTTT. The encoded protein is CASSARTGDQPQHF.